The entry below gives a single T cell receptor (beta chain) sequence along with its context. Its antigen is still unknown. Germline-derived CDR1 and CDR2 are SGHRS and YFSETQ. This CDR3 has 16 amino acids. V lost 1 base, J lost 5 bases, and 7 bases stayed unmatched. These data come from a study of post-analysis software for immune sequencing data. Across the whole study: Both relapsing-remitting and secondary progressive multiple sclerosis featured among the disease courses, as did progressive-relapsing multiple sclerosis. Overall study results and limits: In multiple sclerosis, normalized Chao1 diversity was significantly below that of controls. Samples from one preparation batch, clustered by F measure, grouped strongly together. The five TRBV segments detected at higher frequency in patients than in controls included TRBV5-6, TRBV5-1 and TRBV20-1.

Unique molecular identifiers were present in the TCR beta cDNA libraries. T cells numbering roughly 1 to 10 million gave rise to roughly 0.5 million cDNA molecules. A single record per CDR3 protein comes from TCRdb applying MiXCR to the PCR reads. The data show hundreds of thousands of distinct CDR3 sequences, approximately 30% seen once. The sequenced sample was blood. The receptor's source is a girl aged 5 to 17 with multiple sclerosis. J is TRBJ2-5 and V is TRBV5-1, with 11 bases identical to TRBD2. The CDR3, as DNA: TGCGCCAGCAGCTTGAATAGCGGGGGGGTATCGGAGACCCAGTACTTC. It encodes CASSLNSGGVSETQYF.